This TCR beta chain was recorded in a study of metastatic and nonmetastatic thyroid tumors. Study-wide background: Where malignant and benign thyroid patients were concerned, repertoires were compared across blood and tumor or nodule tissue.

Per the germline V gene, CDR1 is SGHVS and CDR2 is FQNEAQ. The CDR3 has 13 amino acids. The V gene lost 5 bases and the J gene lost 5 bases, with 12 bases spanning the gap. TCRdb reprocessed the PCR reads via MiXCR. This table has around 20,000 clones, around 23% appearing once. The entire patient cohort was treatment-naive prior to thyroid surgery. This clone was counted ten times or more. This chain joins TRBV7-8 and TRBJ1-2; D possibly corresponds to TRBD1 (5 bases). Sequencing was performed on blood. The sequence was collected from a male donor with papillary thyroid cancer or a benign thyroid nodule (not recorded which). Some clones in this sample may be carry-over from other donors' samples. Written as DNA, the CDR3 is TGTGCCAGCAGCATCGGGACCCATTATGGCTACACCTTC. Its protein product is CASSIGTHYGYTF.